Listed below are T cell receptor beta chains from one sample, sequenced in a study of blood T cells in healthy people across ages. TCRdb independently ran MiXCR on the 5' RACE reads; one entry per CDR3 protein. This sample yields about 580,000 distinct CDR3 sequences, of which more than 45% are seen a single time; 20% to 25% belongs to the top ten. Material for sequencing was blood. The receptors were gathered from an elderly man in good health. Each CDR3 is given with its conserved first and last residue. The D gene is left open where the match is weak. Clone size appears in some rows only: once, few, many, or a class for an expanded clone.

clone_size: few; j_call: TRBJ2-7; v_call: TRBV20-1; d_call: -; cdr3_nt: TGCAGTGCTAGCTCTGGGAGGGGGCCCTACTACGAGCAGTACTTC; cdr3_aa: CSASSGRGPYYEQYF
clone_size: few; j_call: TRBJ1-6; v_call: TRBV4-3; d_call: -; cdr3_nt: TGCGCCAGCAGCCAAGAGGTCCTACCAGGAAATTCACCCCTCCACTTT; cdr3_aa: CASSQEVLPGNSPLHF
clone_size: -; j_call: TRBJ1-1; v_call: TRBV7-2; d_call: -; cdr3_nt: TGTGCCAGCAGCCTGGGCCTCAGGGGAACGAACACTGAAGCTTTCTTT; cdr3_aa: CASSLGLRGTNTEAFF
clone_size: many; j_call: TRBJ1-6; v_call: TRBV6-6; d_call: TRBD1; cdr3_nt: TGTGCCAGCAACCCCGACAGGGGAGGTTCACCCCTCCACTTT; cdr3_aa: CASNPDRGGSPLHF
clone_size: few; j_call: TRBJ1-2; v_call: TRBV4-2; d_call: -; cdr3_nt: TGTGCCAGCAGCGAAAGCATCGCCGGGGCGAACTATGGCTACACCTTC; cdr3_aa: CASSESIAGANYGYTF
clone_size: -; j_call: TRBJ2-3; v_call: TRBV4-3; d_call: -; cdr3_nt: TGCGCCAGCAGCCAAGATCCGGGCTTCACAGATACGCAGTATTTT; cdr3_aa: CASSQDPGFTDTQYF
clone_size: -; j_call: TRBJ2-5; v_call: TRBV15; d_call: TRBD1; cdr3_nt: TGTGCCACCAGCAGAGATCTTGGACAGGTGGTTAAGGAGACCCAGTACTTC; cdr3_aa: CATSRDLGQVVKETQYF
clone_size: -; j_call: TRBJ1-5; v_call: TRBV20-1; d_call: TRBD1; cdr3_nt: TGCAGTGCTCCAGACTCAGACAGGGGGAGGAACCAGCCCCAGCATTTT; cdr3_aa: CSAPDSDRGRNQPQHF
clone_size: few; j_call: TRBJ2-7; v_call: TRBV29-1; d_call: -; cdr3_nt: TGCAGCGTCCCCCGGGGGTCCACACCTTACGAGCAGTACTTC; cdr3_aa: CSVPRGSTPYEQYF
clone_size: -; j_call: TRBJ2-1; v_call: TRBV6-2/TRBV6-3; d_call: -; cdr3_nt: TGTGCCAGCAGTTACAAACCAGGGGTGAGCTACAATGAGCAGTTCTTC; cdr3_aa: CASSYKPGVSYNEQFF
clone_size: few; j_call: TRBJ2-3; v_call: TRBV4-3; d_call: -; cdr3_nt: TGCGCCAGCAGCCCCCGGGACACCAGCACAGATACGCAGTATTTT; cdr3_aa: CASSPRDTSTDTQYF
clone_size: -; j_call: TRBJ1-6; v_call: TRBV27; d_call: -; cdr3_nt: TGTGCCAGCAGTTTAGTGTGGGGAAAAGGAAGCTCCTATAATTCACCCCTCCACTTT; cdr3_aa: CASSLVWGKGSSYNSPLHF
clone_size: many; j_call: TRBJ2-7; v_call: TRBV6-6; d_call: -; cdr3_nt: TGTGCCAGCAGTTACTCGGGGCGTTACGAGCAGTACTTC; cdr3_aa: CASSYSGRYEQYF
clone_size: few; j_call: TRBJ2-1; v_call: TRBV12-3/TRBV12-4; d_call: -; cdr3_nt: TGTGCCAGCAATCGAGGGTACTACAATGAGCAGTTCTTC; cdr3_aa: CASNRGYYNEQFF
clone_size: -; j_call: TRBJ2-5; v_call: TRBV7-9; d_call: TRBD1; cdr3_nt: TGTGCCAGCAGCTTAGCAGGACAGGGGGCCCAAGAGACCCAGTACTTC; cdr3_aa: CASSLAGQGAQETQYF
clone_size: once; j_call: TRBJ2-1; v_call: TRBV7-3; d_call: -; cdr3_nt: TGTGCCAGCAGCCCTCGGACGGGCTATGGGGAGAATGAGCAGTTCTTC; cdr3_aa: CASSPRTGYGENEQFF